This T cell receptor (beta chain) was profiled in a study of blood T cell repertoires in COVID-19. Sequenced by immunoSEQ multiplex PCR; TCRdb stores in-frame clones only, minus some. The sample comprises about 200,000 clones, roughly 79% of which are singletons, and approximately 15% rests with the top ten. V dropped 5 bases and J dropped 6 bases, with 10 bases sitting between them. The CDR3 is 12 residues long. CDR1 is MDHEN and CDR2 is SYDVKM in the germline V gene. This clone appeared a few times. Study members were between 18 and 89 years old and lived in 24 US regions. This sequence joins TRBV28 and TRBJ1-2; the D gene is possibly TRBD1 (6 bases). This receptor was obtained from a man aged 35 to 55 who had recovered from COVID-19. The material sequenced was PBMCs or T cells enriched from blood (not recorded which). The CDR3: CASSIGDNGYTF. The CDR3 DNA sequence: TGTGCCAGCAGTATCGGGGACAATGGCTACACCTTC.